The next 13 T cell receptor beta chains were all read from a single sample in a study of control samples from healthy donors and cancer patients. This table comes from immunoSEQ multiplex PCR, and its TCRdb copy is limited to in-frame clones, with some not included. This sample has 150,000 to 200,000 clones, with 90% found just once. Sequences were obtained from blood. These receptors were collected from a woman in her forties or fifties in good health.

This rearrangement joins TRBV25-1 to TRBJ2-3; maybe TRBD2 (7 bases). Germline-derived CDR1 and CDR2 are MGHDK and SYGVNS. The CDR3 contains 18 residues. Trimming took 8 bases from V and 0 from J, leaving 24 bases between them. Here the CDR3 reads CASHGRGSTGPSTDTQYF. CDR3 in DNA: TGTGCCAGCCATGGGAGGGGGTCGACAGGCCCTAGCACAGATACGCAGTATTTT.

CDR3 region: CAGSGVIMNTEAFF. The DNA for the CDR3 is TGTGCCGGGTCGGGGGTTATCATGAACACTGAAGCTTTCTTT. This chain uses TRBV2 with TRBJ1-1, with TRBD1 as a possible D gene (5 bases). Germline CDR1 SNHLY, CDR2 FYNNEI. The CDR3 runs to 14 residues. V was cut by 11 bases and J by 0 bases, with 16 bases left in between.

This chain connects TRBV6-2 or TRBV6-3 to TRBJ2-7, with 8 bases aligning to TRBD1. V was pared by 0 bases and J by 0 bases, with 4 bases of the junction left unmatched. Germline CDR1 is MNHEY and CDR2 is SVGEGT. The CDR3 loop spans 16 amino acids. CDR3 amino acids: CASSYSRGLLSYEQYF. The CDR3 nucleotides are TGTGCCAGCAGTTACTCCAGGGGGCTCCTCTCCTACGAGCAGTACTTC.

This clone rates as medium-sized. This specimen includes other DNA sequences encoding the same CDR3. The chain uses TRBV30 and TRBJ2-7; 7 bases fit TRBD2. This CDR3 contains 15 residues. Trimming took 1 base from V and 5 from J; bases not matched to a gene: 11. The germline V gene has CDR1 GTSNPN and CDR2 SVGIG (reference sequence). CDR3 sequence reads: CAWSGLGGRVDEQYF. The CDR3 nucleotides read TGTGCCTGGAGTGGGCTTGGAGGGAGGGTCGACGAGCAGTACTTC.

This chain joins TRBV6-5 and TRBJ1-2; perhaps TRBD1 as D (6 bases). The CDR3 has 15 residues. The V end lost 6 bases, the J end lost 1 base, and 15 bases lay between the germline ends. Germline CDR1 is MNHEY and CDR2 is SVGAGI. This CDR3 is CASREARGLNYGYTF. As DNA, the CDR3 is TGTGCCAGCAGGGAGGCCAGGGGCCTTAACTATGGCTACACCTTC.

The CDR3 reads CASSGVSPRGEQYF. The DNA of the CDR3 is TGTGCCAGCAGTGGTGTGAGTCCCCGCGGCGAGCAGTACTTC. The chain recombines TRBV25-1 with TRBJ2-7; D gene uncertain. V was clipped by 4 bases and J by 6 bases, with 16 bases between them. Germline V lookup: CDR1 MGHDK, CDR2 SYGVNS. CDR3 length: 14 residues.

V usage is TRBV12-3 or TRBV12-4 and J usage is TRBJ2-2; D ambiguous. The CDR3 is 13 amino acids. Trimming cost V 3 bases and J 5 bases, with 7 bases left between them. CDR3 in amino acids: CASSLSWTGELFF. The CDR3 bases are TGTGCCAGCAGTTTGTCTTGGACCGGGGAGCTGTTTTTT.

This clone was picked up one time. The DNA of the CDR3 is TGTGCCACCAGTGATTTCGAAGATACGCAGTATTTT. This translates into CATSDFEDTQYF. The chain links TRBV24-1 to TRBJ2-3; D is unresolved. Germline CDR1 reads KGHDR; CDR2 reads SFDVKD. The CDR3 totals 12 residues. The V and J ends lost 1 base and 5 bases respectively, with 3 bases between them.

This clone was seen just once. The chain uses TRBV27 and TRBJ1-2, with D perhaps matching TRBD1 (5 bases). The CDR3 has 13 residues. CDR1 and CDR2 from the germline V gene are MNHEY and SMNVEV (reference sequence). V was clipped by 1 base and J by 8 bases, with 11 bases between them. The CDR3, as DNA: TGTGCCAGCAGTTTATTGGCAGGGAAGGGCTACACCTTC. It translates to CASSLLAGKGYTF.

The CDR3 DNA reads as TGTGCCAGCAGTTTACCGGGACAGGGGGTCGGTGACACTGAAGCTTTCTTT. Its translation: CASSLPGQGVGDTEAFF. The chain employs TRBV28 and TRBJ1-1; 11 bases are a match to TRBD1. Germline lookup yields CDR1 MDHEN and CDR2 SYDVKM. CDR3 length equals 17 residues. V lost 2 bases, J lost 3 bases, and 8 bases stayed unmatched.

V and J are TRBV11-2 and TRBJ1-1; no firm D call. Trimming removed 5 bases at V and 3 bases at J, with 10 bases between. The germline V gene encodes CDR1 SGHAT and CDR2 FQNNGV. The CDR3 contains 13 residues. For the CDR3, the DNA is TGTGCCAGCAGCCTAAGTGGGTACACTGAAGCTTTCTTT. Translation: CASSLSGYTEAFF.

The V and J genes are TRBV21-1 and TRBJ2-7; TRBD2, the D gene given by the table, was not confirmed from the DNA. TRBV21-1 is a pseudogene segment. The CDR3 has 18 residues. CDR3 amino acids: CASSKAAQAGTTSYEQYF. In nucleotides, the CDR3 is TGTGCCAGCAGCAAAGCGGCCCAGGCGGGCACGACCTCCTACGAGCAGTACTTC.

This clone was observed once. The chain employs TRBV15 and TRBJ2-5; the D gene is possibly TRBD1 (6 bases). CDR1 is LNHNV and CDR2 is YYDKDF in the germline V gene (reference sequence). V was clipped by 5 bases and J by 2 bases, with 9 bases between them. The CDR3 totals 13 residues. As DNA, the CDR3 is TGTGCCACCAGCGCGACAGGTCAAGAGACCCAGTACTTC. Its translation: CATSATGQETQYF. Complete variable domain (other parts from reference TRBV15 and TRBJ2-5): DAMVIQNPRYQVTQFGKPVTLSCSQTLNHNVMYWYQQKSSQAPKLLFHYYDKDFNNEADTPDNFQSRRPNTSFCFLDIRSPGLGDTAMYLCATSATGQETQYFGPGTRLLVL.